This TCR beta chain was documented in a study of metastatic and nonmetastatic thyroid tumors. Study results and limitations: Compared with benign nodules, malignant thyroid tumors were reported to have significantly higher TCR beta diversity in both blood and tumor.

TCRdb re-called clones via MiXCR from the PCR reads. The table records around 28,000 clones, more than 25% of them present only once. Before thyroid surgery, none of the patients had received any treatment. Comment on this clone: What it binds is not known.

The specimen was blood. The source is a female donor with papillary thyroid cancer or a benign thyroid nodule (not recorded which). Some clones in this sample may be carry-over from other donors' samples.

CDR3 loop: CSASQGTVDPYEQYF. The CDR3, as DNA: TGCAGTGCTAGCCAAGGGACAGTCGACCCCTACGAGCAGTACTTC. The chain links TRBV20-1 to TRBJ2-7, with TRBD1 matching 7 bases. The CDR3 contains 15 residues. V gave up 3 bases and J gave up 2 bases; unmatched junction bases: 10. Per the germline V gene, CDR1 is DFQATT and CDR2 is SNEGSKA (reference sequence).